The next 17 T cell receptor beta chains were all read from a single sample in a study of early T cells in non-severe SARS-CoV-2 infection. MiXCR, applied by TCRdb to the 5' RACE reads, yields one record per CDR3 protein. The sample shows 25,000 to 30,000 distinct CDR3 sequences, 3.5% to 5% of them seen only once. Sequenced sample: whole blood. These receptors were collected from an adult who was a healthcare worker with PCR-confirmed SARS-CoV-2 infection or an uninfected control (not recorded which).

This clonotype showed up many times. The V and J genes are TRBV6-2 or TRBV6-3 and TRBJ1-2; 8 nucleotides match TRBD1. The germline V gene encodes CDR1 MNHEY and CDR2 SVGEGT. Germline trimming cut 5 bases from V and 8 bases from J; bases unmatched to any gene: 13. The CDR3 spans 15 residues. CDR3 region: CASSDAGTGVFGYTF. The CDR3 coding sequence is TGTGCCAGCAGTGATGCGGGGACAGGAGTTTTCGGCTACACCTTC.

This clonotype was counted at least ten times. This chain joins TRBV5-1 and TRBJ1-2, with 7 positions matching TRBD1. Germline assignment: CDR1 SGHRS and CDR2 YFSETQ. The CDR3 length is 12 residues. Germline trimming cut 3 bases from V and 8 bases from J; bases unmatched to any gene: 4. The CDR3 nucleotides are TGCGCCAGCAGCTGGGACAGTAGGGGCTACACCTTC. Translating it yields CASSWDSRGYTF.

The table lists this clonotype with many counts. The V call is TRBV6-1, the J call TRBJ1-1, with D tentatively TRBD1 (6 bases). Trimming stripped 6 bases from V and 1 base from J, with 9 bases between. CDR1 is MNHNS, CDR2 SASEGT, per germline. This CDR3 has 13 residues. In nucleotides, the CDR3 is TGTGCCAGCAGGTTAGGGGGGAACACTGAAGCTTTCTTT. Translated, it gives CASRLGGNTEAFF.

This clonotype was detected only a few times. The chain carries TRBV12-3 or TRBV12-4 and TRBJ2-1, with a possible D match to TRBD2 (6 bases). V was pared by 3 bases and J by 7 bases, with 16 bases between. The CDR3 is 15 amino acids. The CDR3 is CASSFGGEIVNEQFF. For the CDR3, the DNA is TGTGCCAGCAGTTTCGGAGGGGAGATTGTAAATGAGCAGTTCTTC.

This clonotype was seen repeatedly, ten times or more. The chain links TRBV27 to TRBJ2-1; D remains ambiguous. Trimming left V 3 bases short and J 9 bases short, with 12 bases between. The CDR3 is 13 residues long. CDR1 MNHEY and CDR2 SMNVEV come from the germline V gene (reference sequence). CDR3 sequence (DNA): TGTGCCAGCAGTTTGCTAGAGTTGGGTGAGCAGTTCTTC. Translation: CASSLLELGEQFF.

The rearrangement links TRBV20-1 to TRBJ2-3; tentative D call: TRBD2 (6 bases). Germline CDR1 DFQATT, CDR2 SNEGSKA (reference sequence). The CDR3 contains 14 residues. Trimming left V 8 bases short and J 1 base short, with 16 bases between. The CDR3 loop is CSSESGTRTDTQYF. The CDR3 bases are TGCAGTTCCGAATCCGGGACTCGCACAGATACGCAGTATTTT.

This clonotype was recorded many times. This chain connects TRBV10-3 to TRBJ1-1, with D perhaps TRBD1 (5 bases). CDR1 is ENHRY, CDR2 SYGVKD, per germline. Between the trimmed V and J ends, which lost 6 bases and 1 base, there was a span of 6 bases. This CDR3 has 12 amino acids. Written as DNA, the CDR3 is TGTGCCATCAGAACAGGGAACACTGAAGCTTTCTTT. As protein: CAIRTGNTEAFF.

This clonotype was seen at least ten times. Germline and junction disagree at one end, which may indicate a read error. The rearrangement links TRBV5-1 to TRBJ1-1; D uncertain. CDR1 and CDR2 (germline): SGHRS, YFSETQ. This CDR3 is 11 amino acids long. CDR3 protein: CASSLNTEAFF. The CDR3 DNA reads as TGCGCCAGCAGCCTGAACACTGAAGCCTTCTTT.

This clonotype was seen ten or more times. The chain has TRBV7-8 and TRBJ2-5, with D perhaps TRBD1 (6 bases). The CDR3 runs 15 residues. Germline CDR1 reads SGHVS; CDR2 reads FQNEAQ. The V and J ends lost 2 bases and 3 bases respectively, with 13 bases between them. The CDR3 region has the DNA TGTGCCAGCAGCTTAAAACGGGACACCAAAGAGACCCAGTACTTC. Its protein is CASSLKRDTKETQYF.

This clonotype was seen repeatedly, ten times or more. V gene TRBV12-3 or TRBV12-4 combines with J gene TRBJ2-7, with D tentatively TRBD1 (6 bases). V was trimmed by 6 bases and J by 2 bases, leaving 14 bases between them. The CDR3 runs 14 residues. Here the CDR3 reads CASSPTGAAYEQYF. In DNA, the CDR3 is TGTGCCAGCAGCCCGACAGGAGCTGCCTACGAGCAGTACTTC.

This clonotype was counted at least ten times. The chain has TRBV7-2 and TRBJ2-3; possibly TRBD2 for D (6 bases). The CDR3 is 16 amino acids. Germline V gene lookup returns CDR1 SGHTA and CDR2 FQGNSA. V lost 5 bases to trimming and J lost 0 bases, with 15 bases between them. CDR3 in DNA: TGTGCCAGCAGCCCCCGGACTATACCTAGCACAGATACGCAGTATTTT. Protein: CASSPRTIPSTDTQYF.

This clonotype occurred many times. V and J are TRBV7-9 and TRBJ2-6, with D maybe TRBD2 (5 bases). The V end was cut by 4 bases, the J end by 0 bases, with 7 bases between. CDR3 length: 15 amino acids. Germline loops: CDR1 SEHNR, CDR2 FQNEAQ (reference sequence). CDR3 DNA: TGTGCCAGCAGCTCCCGGGACTCTGGGGCCAACGTCCTGACTTTC. It specifies CASSSRDSGANVLTF.

This clonotype has a count of ten or more. This chain's CDR3 is CASSKQGGNQPQHF. CDR3 DNA: TGTGCCAGCAGTAAACAGGGCGGCAATCAGCCCCAGCATTTT. V is TRBV7-2 and J is TRBJ1-5; TRBD1 might be the D (6 bases). This CDR3 is 14 amino acids long. Germline-derived CDR1 and CDR2 are SGHTA and FQGNSA. Trimming removed 6 bases from V and 2 bases from J, with 11 bases in between.

This clonotype was observed many times. This chain uses TRBV12-3 or TRBV12-4 with TRBJ1-1, with a tentative D call TRBD1 (5 bases). V was cut by 3 bases and J by 8 bases, with 16 bases left in between. This CDR3 region has 14 residues. The CDR3 loop is CASSLNRAQGEAFF. In DNA form, the CDR3 reads TGTGCCAGCAGTTTGAATCGGGCGCAGGGCGAAGCTTTCTTT.

This clonotype was recorded at least ten times. The gene calls are TRBV12-3 or TRBV12-4 and TRBJ2-1, with 11 bases that match TRBD2. Losses at the gene ends were 6 bases for V and 7 bases for J; bases not matched to a gene: 8. The length of the CDR3 is 15 residues. CDR3 nucleotide sequence: TGTGCCAGCAGCTCGGGACTAGCGGAGAAAAATGAGCAGTTCTTC. Protein: CASSSGLAEKNEQFF.

At least ten counts were recorded for this clonotype. This chain connects TRBV2 to TRBJ2-1; unclear D gene. Germline V gene lookup returns CDR1 SNHLY and CDR2 FYNNEI. The CDR3 sequence is 12 residues long. Deletions cut 3 bases from V and 3 bases from J, with 3 bases between. Here the CDR3 reads CASSESYNEQFF. For the CDR3, the DNA is TGTGCCAGCAGTGAGAGCTACAATGAGCAGTTCTTC.

By sample fraction, this clonotype is medium-sized. The genes are TRBV15 and TRBJ2-6; no clear D gene. V lost 1 base and J 0 bases, leaving 13 bases between the germline ends. Germline V gene data show CDR1 as LNHNV and CDR2 as YYDKDF (reference sequence). The CDR3 runs to 18 residues. For the CDR3, the DNA is TGTGCCACCAGCAGAGCCCTGGGCCTATACTCTGGGGCCAACGTCCTGACTTTC. It specifies CATSRALGLYSGANVLTF.